A single sample is the source of the 8 T cell receptor beta chains below, sequenced in a study of identical twins. Each CDR3 protein is one row after TCRdb ran MiXCR on the 5' RACE reads. The repertoire has around 300,000 distinct CDR3 sequences, more than 6.5% of them found once; the top ten carry less than 2.5%. These same records also appear under a second study, on yellow fever vaccine responses in identical twins.

Sequencing was carried out using memory (CD45RO+) T cells sorted from blood. Receptors originate from a woman under 30 in good health.

The genes are TRBV20-1 and TRBJ2-3, with 9 positions matching TRBD1. The germline V gene encodes CDR1 DFQATT and CDR2 SNEGSKA (reference sequence). The J segment lost 4 bases and the V segment lost 1 base, leaving 9 bases of the junction unmatched. The CDR3 totals 16 residues. Here the CDR3 reads CSARGRTGASADTQYF. CDR3 nucleotides: TGCAGTGCTAGAGGGAGGACAGGGGCTTCGGCAGATACGCAGTATTTT.

This clonotype was seen ten or more times. The chain is built from TRBV12-3 or TRBV12-4 and TRBJ1-1; D remains unclear. Trimming pared 3 bases from V and 2 bases from J, leaving 7 bases between. CDR3 length: 13 residues. This CDR3 is CASSFSDNTEAFF. In nucleotides, the CDR3 is TGTGCCAGCAGTTTTTCGGATAACACTGAAGCTTTCTTT.

This clonotype has a handful of counts. This chain links TRBV5-6 with TRBJ1-1; no firm D call. This CDR3 has 14 residues. The germline V gene encodes CDR1 SGHDT and CDR2 YYEEEE. Trimming removed 5 bases from V and 4 bases from J, with 15 bases in between. The CDR3, as DNA: TGTGCCAGCAGTTACCCCCCTTCGGTCACTGAAGCTTTCTTT. It specifies CASSYPPSVTEAFF.

The chain recombines TRBV7-9 with TRBJ2-2, with D uncertain. Trimming shortened V by 4 bases and J by 6 bases, and 12 bases separated the two germline ends. The germline CDR1 and CDR2 sequences are SEHNR and FQNEAQ (reference sequence). This CDR3 spans 14 amino acids. CDR3 sequence: CASSSNMGAGELFF. The CDR3 DNA reads as TGTGCCAGCAGCTCTAATATGGGTGCCGGGGAGCTGTTTTTT.

The chain has TRBV20-1 and TRBJ2-5; TRBD2 agrees at 8 bases. This CDR3 is 14 amino acids long. V lost 6 bases, J lost 4 bases, and 10 bases stayed unmatched. Germline assignment: CDR1 DFQATT and CDR2 SNEGSKA (reference sequence). The CDR3 DNA sequence: TGCAGTGCAAAGCGAGACGGGGGGGGAGAGACCCAGTACTTC. It translates to CSAKRDGGGETQYF.

This clonotype was seen repeatedly, ten times or more. This rearrangement joins TRBV2 to TRBJ1-1, with TRBD1 matching over 8 bases. This CDR3 spans 14 amino acids. The germline V gene encodes CDR1 SNHLY and CDR2 FYNNEI. Trimming took 6 bases from V and 10 from J; bases not matched to a gene: 13. The CDR3, as DNA: TGTGCCAGCAGGCCAGGCGGACAGGGCTCTAGAGCTTTCTTT. Translation: CASRPGGQGSRAFF.

In its sample, this clonotype was seen many times. The CDR3 protein is CASSGTRTEAFF. Written as DNA, the CDR3 is TGCGCCAGCAGTGGGACACGTACTGAAGCTTTCTTT. The chain is built from TRBV10-2 and TRBJ1-1, with D possibly TRBD1 on 5 matching bases. The CDR3 is made up of 12 amino acids. Germline V gene lookup returns CDR1 WSHSY and CDR2 SAAADI. Trimming shortened V by 4 bases and J by 5 bases, and 8 bases separated the two germline ends.

This clonotype appeared a few times. This chain joins TRBV28 and TRBJ1-4, with 9 bases aligning to TRBD1. The germline V gene encodes CDR1 MDHEN and CDR2 SYDVKM. This CDR3 has 15 residues. The trim removed 4 bases at V and 8 bases at J, leaving 8 bases unmatched. CDR3 DNA: TGTGCCAGCAGTTCCGGACAGGGGAGCGGGGAAAAACTGTTTTTT. Translating it yields CASSSGQGSGEKLFF.